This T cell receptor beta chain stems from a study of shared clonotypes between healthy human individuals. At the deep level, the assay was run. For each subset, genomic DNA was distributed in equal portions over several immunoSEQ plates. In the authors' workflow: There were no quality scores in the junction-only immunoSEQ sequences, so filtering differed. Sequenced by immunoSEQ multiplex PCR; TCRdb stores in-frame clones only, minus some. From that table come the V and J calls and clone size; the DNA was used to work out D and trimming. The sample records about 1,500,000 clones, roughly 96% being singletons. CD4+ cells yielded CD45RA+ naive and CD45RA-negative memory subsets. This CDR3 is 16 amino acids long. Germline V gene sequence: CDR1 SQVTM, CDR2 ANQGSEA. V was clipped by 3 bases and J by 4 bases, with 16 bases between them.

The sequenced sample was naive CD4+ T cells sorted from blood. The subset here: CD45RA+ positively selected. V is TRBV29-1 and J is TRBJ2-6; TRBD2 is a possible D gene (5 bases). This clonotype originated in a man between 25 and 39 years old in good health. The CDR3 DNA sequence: TGCAGCGTTGAGGAGGTAGGAGGAAAGGGGGCCAACGTCCTGACTTTC. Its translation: CSVEEVGGKGANVLTF.